Described below is a single TCR beta chain sequence and its context. The data were obtained in a study of blood T cell repertoires in COVID-19. Ages ranged from about 18 to 89 years, with residence in some 25 US areas. All exposed participants met a person with COVID-19 within 2 weeks before entering the study. Original processing methods: Reference gene primer amplification gave nucleated cell count estimates. Assay: immunoSEQ multiplex PCR; the TCRdb copy retains only in-frame clones and omits some. V, J and clone size are those of that table, while D and trimming were read from the DNA. The sample carries approximately 250,000 clones, 91% recorded once. Sequencing was done on a sample of PBMCs or T cells enriched from blood (not recorded which). This receptor was obtained from a man between 35 and 55 years old who had been exposed to COVID-19.

The CDR3 is CSVGQFNYGYTF. CDR3 sequence (DNA): TGCAGCGTGGGACAGTTTAACTATGGCTACACCTTC. The V and J genes are TRBV29-1 and TRBJ1-2; 7 positions agree with TRBD1. V lost 6 bases to trimming and J lost 1 base; unmatched junction nucleotides: 2. Germline lookup yields CDR1 SQVTM and CDR2 ANQGSEA. The CDR3 covers 12 residues. The full variable domain, completed using reference TRBV29-1 and TRBJ1-2, is SAVISQKPSRDICQRGTSLTIQCQVDSQVTMMFWYRQQPGQSLTLIATANQGSEATYESGFVIDKFPISRPNLTFSTLTVSNMSPEDSSIYLCSVGQFNYGYTFGSGTRLTVV.